The clone carrying this TCR beta chain appeared a single time. The data originate from a study of cytomegalovirus exposure and HLA in healthy donors. PCR used 60 Vbeta primers and 13 Jbeta primers. The table came from immunoSEQ multiplex PCR; TCRdb's copy has only in-frame clones and leaves some out. The table lists 95,000 to 100,000 clones, about 80% of them singletons. Sequencing used PBMCs. The clonotype comes from a man in his forties in good health and CMV-seronegative.

CDR3 DNA sequence: TGTGCCACCAGCAGAGCCCCTAGCGGGGGCAAAGGGCAGTACTTC. Amino acid sequence: CATSRAPSGGKGQYF. The chain couples TRBV15 to TRBJ2-7; TRBD2 matches at 10 bases. Trimming removed 1 base from V and 9 bases from J; junction bases left unmatched: 9. The CDR3 spans 15 residues. Germline assignment: CDR1 LNHNV and CDR2 YYDKDF (reference sequence).